This T cell receptor (beta chain) was obtained from a study of cytotoxic CD8 clonotypes in ibrutinib-treated CLL. The wider study: Mean per-sample yields comprised just over 250,000 productive templates and 94,082 productive rearrangements. Overall study findings and caveats: Different sampling times were used for sustained-remission and progressing patients.

The method was immunoSEQ multiplex PCR; TCRdb's version includes in-frame clones alone and lacks a portion of them. The sample lists 150,000 or so clones; 70% to 80% were seen once. In regard to this clone: The antigen is not known.

Library input was around 2 micrograms of DNA from cryopreserved PBMCs. This TCR was recovered from a human donor with chronic lymphocytic leukemia. Material: PBMCs, obtained after 24 months of ibrutinib treatment.

This chain's CDR3 is CASSDSGRRRGEDTQYF. CDR3 coding DNA: TGTGCCAGCAGTGACTCCGGCCGGCGGCGGGGGGAGGATACGCAGTATTTT. The rearrangement uses TRBV6-4 and TRBJ2-3, with TRBD2 matching 8 bases. The CDR3 covers 17 residues. The V and J ends lost 0 bases and 6 bases, in that order; junction bases with no gene match: 11. Germline V gives CDR1 MRHNA, CDR2 SNTAGT.